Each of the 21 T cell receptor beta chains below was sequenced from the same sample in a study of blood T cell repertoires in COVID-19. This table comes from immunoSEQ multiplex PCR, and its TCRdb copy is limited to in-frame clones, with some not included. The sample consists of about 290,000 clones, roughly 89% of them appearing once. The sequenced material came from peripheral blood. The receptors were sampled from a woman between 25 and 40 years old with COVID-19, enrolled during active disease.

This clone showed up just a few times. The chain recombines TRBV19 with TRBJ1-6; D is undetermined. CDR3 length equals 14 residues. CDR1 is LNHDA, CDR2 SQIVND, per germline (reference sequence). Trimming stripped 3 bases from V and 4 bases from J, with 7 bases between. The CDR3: CASSISGYNSPLHF. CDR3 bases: TGTGCCAGTAGTATCAGCGGGTATAATTCACCCCTCCACTTT.

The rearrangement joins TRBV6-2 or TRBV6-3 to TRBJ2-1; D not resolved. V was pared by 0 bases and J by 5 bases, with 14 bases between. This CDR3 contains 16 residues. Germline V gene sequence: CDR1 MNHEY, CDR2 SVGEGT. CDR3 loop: CASSYSLPPFNNEQFF. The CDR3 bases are TGTGCCAGCAGTTACTCGCTACCACCATTCAACAATGAGCAGTTCTTC.

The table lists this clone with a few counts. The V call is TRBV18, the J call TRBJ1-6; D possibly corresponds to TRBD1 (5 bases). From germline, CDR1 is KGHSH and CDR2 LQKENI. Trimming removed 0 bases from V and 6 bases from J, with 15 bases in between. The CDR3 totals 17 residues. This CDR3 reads CASSPPRVGEGNSPLHF. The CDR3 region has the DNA TGTGCCAGCTCACCACCCAGAGTAGGGGAGGGTAATTCACCCCTCCACTTT.

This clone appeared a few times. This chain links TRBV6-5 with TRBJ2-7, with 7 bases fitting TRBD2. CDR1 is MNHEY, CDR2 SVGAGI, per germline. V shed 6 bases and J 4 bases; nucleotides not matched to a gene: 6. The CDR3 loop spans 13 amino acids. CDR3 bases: TGTGCCAGCAGACACCAAGCGGGATACGAGCAGTACTTC. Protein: CASRHQAGYEQYF.

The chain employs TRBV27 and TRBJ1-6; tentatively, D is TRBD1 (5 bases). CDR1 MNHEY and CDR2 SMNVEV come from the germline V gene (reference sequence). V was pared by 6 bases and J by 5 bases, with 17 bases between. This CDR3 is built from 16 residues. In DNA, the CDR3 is TGTGCCAGCAGGCCCCGGGCAGGGTTCAATAATTCACCCCTCCACTTT. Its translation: CASRPRAGFNNSPLHF.

The CDR3 is CASSRGAGTGDHNEQFF. The CDR3 coding sequence is TGCGCCAGCAGCCGCGGAGCCGGGACAGGGGACCACAATGAGCAGTTCTTC. The gene calls are TRBV5-1 and TRBJ2-1; 10 bases are a match to TRBD1. The ends lost 4 bases at V and 5 bases at J; junction bases unmatched: 12. Germline-derived CDR1 and CDR2 are SGHRS and YFSETQ. This CDR3 comprises 17 residues.

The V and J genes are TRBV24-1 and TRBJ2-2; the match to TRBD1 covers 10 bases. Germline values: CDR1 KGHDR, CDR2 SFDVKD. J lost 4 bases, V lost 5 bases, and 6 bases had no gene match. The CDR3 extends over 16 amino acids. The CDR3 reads CATSGPGTGVTGELFF. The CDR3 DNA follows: TGTGCCACCAGTGGCCCCGGGACAGGGGTCACCGGGGAGCTGTTTTTT.

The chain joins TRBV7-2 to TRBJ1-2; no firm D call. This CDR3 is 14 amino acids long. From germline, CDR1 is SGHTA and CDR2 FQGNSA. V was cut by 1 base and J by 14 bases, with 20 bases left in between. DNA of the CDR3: TGTGCCAGCAGCTTAGATGCAGGATCTCCTCCGGGAACCTTC. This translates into CASSLDAGSPPGTF.

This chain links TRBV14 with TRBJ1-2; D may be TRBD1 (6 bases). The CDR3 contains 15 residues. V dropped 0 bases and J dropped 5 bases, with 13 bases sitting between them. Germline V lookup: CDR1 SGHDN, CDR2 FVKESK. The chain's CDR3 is CASSQDPYRAYGYTF. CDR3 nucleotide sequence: TGTGCCAGCAGCCAAGATCCTTACAGGGCGTATGGCTACACCTTC.

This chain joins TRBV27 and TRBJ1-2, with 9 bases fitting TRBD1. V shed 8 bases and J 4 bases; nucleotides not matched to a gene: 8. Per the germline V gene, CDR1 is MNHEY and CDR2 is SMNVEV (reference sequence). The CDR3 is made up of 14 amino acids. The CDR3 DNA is TGTGCCAGCGGGGCGACAGGGGGTGCCTATGGCTACACCTTC. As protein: CASGATGGAYGYTF.

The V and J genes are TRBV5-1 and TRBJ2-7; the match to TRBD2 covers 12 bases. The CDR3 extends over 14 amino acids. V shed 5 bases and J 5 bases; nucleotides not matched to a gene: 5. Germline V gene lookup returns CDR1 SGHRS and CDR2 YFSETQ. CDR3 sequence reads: CASRRTSGENEQYF. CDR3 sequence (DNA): TGCGCCAGCAGGCGGACTAGCGGGGAAAACGAGCAGTACTTC.

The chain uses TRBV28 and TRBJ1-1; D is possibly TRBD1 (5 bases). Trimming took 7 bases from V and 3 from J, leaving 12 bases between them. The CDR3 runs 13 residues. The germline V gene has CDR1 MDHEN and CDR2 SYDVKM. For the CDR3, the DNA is TGTGCCAGCAACGGGGGAGCGGACACTGAAGCTTTCTTT. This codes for CASNGGADTEAFF.

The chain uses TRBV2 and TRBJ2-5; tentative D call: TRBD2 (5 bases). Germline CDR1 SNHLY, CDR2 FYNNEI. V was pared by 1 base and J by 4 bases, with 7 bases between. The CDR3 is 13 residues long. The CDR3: CASSEGTLETQYF. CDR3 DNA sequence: TGTGCCAGCAGTGAAGGGACTTTAGAGACCCAGTACTTC.

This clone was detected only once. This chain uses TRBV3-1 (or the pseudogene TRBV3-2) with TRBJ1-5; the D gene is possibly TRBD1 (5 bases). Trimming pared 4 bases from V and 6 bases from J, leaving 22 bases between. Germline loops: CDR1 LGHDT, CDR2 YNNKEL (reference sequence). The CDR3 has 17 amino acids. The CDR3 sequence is CASSPNPHWGVPQPQHF. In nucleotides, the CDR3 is TGTGCCAGCAGCCCCAACCCACATTGGGGGGTGCCTCAGCCCCAGCATTTT.

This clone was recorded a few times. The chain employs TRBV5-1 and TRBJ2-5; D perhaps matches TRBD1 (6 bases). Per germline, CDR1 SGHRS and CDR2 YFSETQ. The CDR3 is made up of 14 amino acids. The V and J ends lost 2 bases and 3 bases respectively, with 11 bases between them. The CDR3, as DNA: TGCGCCAGCAGCTTCGGACAGCCCGAAGAGACCCAGTACTTC. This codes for CASSFGQPEETQYF.

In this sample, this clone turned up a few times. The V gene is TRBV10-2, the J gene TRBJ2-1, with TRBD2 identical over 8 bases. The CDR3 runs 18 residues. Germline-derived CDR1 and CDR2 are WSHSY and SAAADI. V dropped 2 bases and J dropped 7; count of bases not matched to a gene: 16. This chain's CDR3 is CASSESGGSSLSGNEQFF. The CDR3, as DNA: TGCGCCAGCAGTGAGAGCGGGGGAAGTTCCTTATCAGGAAATGAGCAGTTCTTC.

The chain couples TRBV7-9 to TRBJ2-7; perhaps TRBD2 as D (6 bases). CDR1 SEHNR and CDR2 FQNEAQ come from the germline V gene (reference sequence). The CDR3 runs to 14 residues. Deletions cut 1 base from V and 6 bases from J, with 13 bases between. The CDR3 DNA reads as TGTGCCAGCAGCTTAGTAGGTCAGACTAGCGAGCAGTACTTC. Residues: CASSLVGQTSEQYF.

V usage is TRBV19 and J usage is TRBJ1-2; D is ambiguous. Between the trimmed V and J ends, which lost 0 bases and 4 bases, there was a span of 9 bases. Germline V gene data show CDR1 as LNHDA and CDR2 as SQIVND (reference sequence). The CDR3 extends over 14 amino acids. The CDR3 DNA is TGTGCCAGTAGTATAGATTGGAGCAGCTATGGCTACACCTTC. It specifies CASSIDWSSYGYTF.

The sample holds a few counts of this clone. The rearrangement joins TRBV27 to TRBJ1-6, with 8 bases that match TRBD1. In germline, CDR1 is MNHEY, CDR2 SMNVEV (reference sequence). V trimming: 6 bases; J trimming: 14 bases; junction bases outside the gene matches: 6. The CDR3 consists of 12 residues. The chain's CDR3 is CASRAGGFTLHF. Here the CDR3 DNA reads TGTGCCAGCAGGGCAGGGGGCTTTACCCTCCACTTT.

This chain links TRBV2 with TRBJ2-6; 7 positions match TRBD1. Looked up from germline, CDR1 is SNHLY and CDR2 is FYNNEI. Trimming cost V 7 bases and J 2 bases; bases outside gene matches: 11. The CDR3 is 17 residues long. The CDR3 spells CASNWDSLSPGANVLTF. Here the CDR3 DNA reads TGTGCCAGCAACTGGGACAGCCTTTCCCCTGGGGCCAACGTCCTGACTTTC.

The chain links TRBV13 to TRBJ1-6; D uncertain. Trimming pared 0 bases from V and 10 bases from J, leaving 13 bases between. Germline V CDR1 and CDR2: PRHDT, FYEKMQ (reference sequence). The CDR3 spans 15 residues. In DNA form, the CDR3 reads TGTGCCAGCAGCTTAGGCCCGGCGAGGAACTCACCCCTCCACTTT. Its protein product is CASSLGPARNSPLHF.